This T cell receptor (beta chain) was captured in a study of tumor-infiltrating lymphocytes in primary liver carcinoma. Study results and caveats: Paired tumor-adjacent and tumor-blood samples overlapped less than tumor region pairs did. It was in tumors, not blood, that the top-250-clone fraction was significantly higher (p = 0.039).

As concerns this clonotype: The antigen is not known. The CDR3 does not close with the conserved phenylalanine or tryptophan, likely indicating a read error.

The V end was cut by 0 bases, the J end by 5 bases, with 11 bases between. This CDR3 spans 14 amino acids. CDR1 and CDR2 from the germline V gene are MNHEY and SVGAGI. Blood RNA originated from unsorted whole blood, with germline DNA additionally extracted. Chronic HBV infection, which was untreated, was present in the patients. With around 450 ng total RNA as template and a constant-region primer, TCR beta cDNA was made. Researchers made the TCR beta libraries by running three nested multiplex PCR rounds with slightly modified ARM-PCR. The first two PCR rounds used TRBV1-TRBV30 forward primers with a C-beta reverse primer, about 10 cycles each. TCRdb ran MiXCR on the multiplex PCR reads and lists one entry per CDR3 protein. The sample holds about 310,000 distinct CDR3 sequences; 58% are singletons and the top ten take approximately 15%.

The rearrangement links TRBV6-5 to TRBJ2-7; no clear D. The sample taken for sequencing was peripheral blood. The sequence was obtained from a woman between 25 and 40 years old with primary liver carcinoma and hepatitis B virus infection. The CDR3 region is CASSYSRVVDEQYL. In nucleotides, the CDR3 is TGTGCCAGCAGTTACTCACGGGTCGTGGACGAGCAGTACTTA.